This T cell receptor (beta chain) was recovered during a study of CD4 T cells in relation to SARS-CoV-2 and coronaviruses. Naive and memory CD4+ T cell DNA was deep-sequenced without culture. Repertoires were generated with immunoSEQ multiplex PCR, while TCRdb's copy carries only in-frame clones and drops some. Of some 65,000 clones listed, about 90% are singletons. With 1 base removed from V and 13 bases from J, the gap between germline ends came to 11 bases. Germline lookup yields CDR1 SGHNT and CDR2 YYREEE (reference sequence). The CDR3 length is 12 residues. The unexposed donors gave CD4+ T cells in about 2011-2018, prior to COVID-19.

Sequencing was performed on memory CD4+ T cells from PBMCs. The rearrangement joins TRBV5-4 to TRBJ1-4; possible D gene TRBD1, 5 bases. The sequence was obtained from a human donor in good health. CDR3 sequence (DNA): TGTGCCAGCAGCTTGCAGGGTTTTGCACTGTTTTTT. As protein: CASSLQGFALFF.